The rows below give T cell receptor beta chains drawn from one sample of a study of metastatic and nonmetastatic thyroid tumors. TCRdb ran MiXCR on the PCR reads. This table holds 30,000 to 40,000 clones, roughly 19% found once. The sample consisted of blood. The receptors originated from a female donor with papillary thyroid cancer or a benign thyroid nodule (not recorded which). Some clones in this sample may be carry-over from other donors' samples. Both conserved end residues are part of each CDR3. D genes are given only for firm matches. Where a row states a size, it is once, few, many or the class of an expanded clone; other rows omit it.

V gene	D gene	J gene	clone size	CDR3 DNA	CDR3 protein
TRBV20-1	NA	TRBJ2-7	NA	TGCAGTGCTATAGATATCCGTGAGGGGTACGAGCAGTACTTC	CSAIDIREGYEQYF
TRBV7-2	NA	TRBJ2-1	many	TGTGCCAGCAGCTTAGGAGCGTATGAGAACAATGAGCAGTTCTTC	CASSLGAYENNEQFF
TRBV20-1	NA	TRBJ2-7	many	TGCAGTGTGTCGGACAACTCCTACGAGCAGTACTTC	CSVSDNSYEQYF
TRBV6-1	NA	TRBJ1-1	few	TGTGCCAGCAGTGACGGGGAGAACACTGAAGCTTTCTTT	CASSDGENTEAFF
TRBV2	TRBD1	TRBJ2-1	many	TGTGCCAGCAGTGAGAGGACAGGGGGGAACAATGAGCAGTTCTTC	CASSERTGGNNEQFF
TRBV14	NA	TRBJ1-6	many	TGTGCCAGCAGCCTTCTTGCGGGGCTAAATTCACCCCTCCACTTT	CASSLLAGLNSPLHF
TRBV29-1	NA	TRBJ1-2	few	TGCAGCGTTGAAGATCGGGGGACATCGGATGGCTACACCTTC	CSVEDRGTSDGYTF
TRBV12-3/TRBV12-4	NA	TRBJ2-3	few	TGTGCCAGCAGACCCCCGAGGGGCGCTGGCACAGATACGCAGTATTTT	CASRPPRGAGTDTQYF
TRBV28	NA	TRBJ2-7	NA	TGTGCCAGCAGCCCAGAAACAGGGTACCTCGATCAGTACTTC	CASSPETGYLDQYF
TRBV27	NA	TRBJ1-1	many	TGTGCCAGCAGCACTACAGGGAACACTGAAGCTTTCTTT	CASSTTGNTEAFF
TRBV10-3	NA	TRBJ2-3	many	TGTGCCATCAGCGAAAACACAGATACGCAGTATTTT	CAISENTDTQYF
TRBV20-1	NA	TRBJ1-5	many	TGCAGTGCCTCCCTTCCGGAGACATATAGCAATCAGCCCCAGCATTTT	CSASLPETYSNQPQHF
TRBV7-8	TRBD1	TRBJ2-7	NA	TGTGCCAGCACCAAAGACAGGGGGCGAGGGGAGCAGTACTTC	CASTKDRGRGEQYF
TRBV10-1	TRBD2	TRBJ2-1	many	TGCGCCAGCAGTTTAGCGGGAGACTCCTACAATGAGCAGTTCTTC	CASSLAGDSYNEQFF
TRBV30	NA	TRBJ1-4	many	TGTGCCTGGAGCAATGAAAAACTGTTTTTT	CAWSNEKLFF
TRBV7-2	NA	TRBJ2-2	many	TGTGCCAGCAGCTTTTCTGGACAAGGGATCGGGGAGCTGTTTTTT	CASSFSGQGIGELFF
TRBV5-1	NA	TRBJ2-2	NA	TGCGCCAGCAGCTTTCAGGGTTCCGGGCCAAACACCGGTGAGCTGTTTTTT	CASSFQGSGPNTGELFF
TRBV7-9	NA	TRBJ2-3	many	TGTGCCAGCAGCCCAGGGCCCGGGGGAGATACGCAGTATTTT	CASSPGPGGDTQYF
TRBV12-3/TRBV12-4	NA	TRBJ1-6	few	TGTGCCAGCCGGAGGGGGGCCGATTCACCCCTCCACTTT	CASRRGADSPLHF
TRBV6-1	TRBD2	TRBJ2-2	medium-sized	TGTGCCAGCAGTGAAAGGGCGGGAGACACCGGGGAGCTGTTTTTT	CASSERAGDTGELFF
TRBV19	NA	TRBJ1-1	many	TGTGCCAGCCGGGGGGAACTATGGTACACTGAAGCTTTCTTT	CASRGELWYTEAFF
TRBV20-1	NA	TRBJ2-1	many	TGCAGTGCTAGAGCGGGCTCCTCCTACAATGAGCAGTTCTTC	CSARAGSSYNEQFF
TRBV28	TRBD1	TRBJ2-1	NA	TGTGCCAGCACTCAACCGGGACAGGGTCTAAATGAGCAGTTCTTC	CASTQPGQGLNEQFF
TRBV21-1	NA	TRBJ2-3	many	TGTGCCATCGGGACTAGCGGGGCGAAGAGAGATACCACAGATACGCAGTATTTT	CAIGTSGAKRDTTDTQYF
TRBV6-2/TRBV6-3	TRBD1	TRBJ2-2	many	TGTGCCAGCAACAGGGGATGGGCCGGGGAGCTGTTTTTT	CASNRGWAGELFF
TRBV20-1	NA	TRBJ2-2	medium-sized	TGCAGTGCTAGAGATCACAAGAACACCGGGGAGCTGTTTTTT	CSARDHKNTGELFF
TRBV3-1	NA	TRBJ1-2	NA	TGTGCCAGCAGCCCCGGGGAAGAGGCTGGCTACACCTTC	CASSPGEEAGYTF
TRBV20-1	NA	TRBJ2-7	many	TGCAGTGGACGTCCGAGGTACGAGCAGTACTTC	CSGRPRYEQYF
TRBV16	NA	TRBJ2-6	many	TGTGCCAGCAGCCGAACACGGGCCGCGGGGGCCAACGTCCTGACTTTC	CASSRTRAAGANVLTF
TRBV7-2	NA	TRBJ1-1	many	TGTGCCAGCAGCCTGCATTTGAACACTGAAGCTTTCTTT	CASSLHLNTEAFF
TRBV7-2	NA	TRBJ1-1	once	TGTGCCAGCAGCTTACACTTCGCCGTTGAAGCTTTCTTT	CASSLHFAVEAFF
TRBV7-2	NA	TRBJ2-1	many	TGTGCCAGCAGCTTACCGGGACTGAATGAGCAGTTCTTC	CASSLPGLNEQFF
TRBV6-1	NA	TRBJ1-1	few	TGTGCCAGCAACAACCGGGGCCCGAACACTGGAGCTTTCTTT	CASNNRGPNTGAFF
TRBV5-1	NA	TRBJ2-1	NA	TGCGCCAGCATCTTGGCGGGAACCTCCTACAATGAGCAGTTCTTC	CASILAGTSYNEQFF
TRBV3-1	NA	TRBJ1-1	many	TGTGCCAGCAGCCAAGTGGGGGGGGAGGGACCTATGAACACTGAAGCTTTCTTT	CASSQVGGEGPMNTEAFF
TRBV25-1	NA	TRBJ1-1	NA	TGTGCCAGCAGTGTAGGGACTGAAGCTTTCTTT	CASSVGTEAFF
TRBV4-1	NA	TRBJ2-6	NA	TGCGCCAGCAGCCCAACCGTTGGTTCTGGGGCCAACGTCCTGACTTTC	CASSPTVGSGANVLTF
TRBV7-2	TRBD1	TRBJ1-2	medium-sized	TGTGCCAGCAGCTTAAGGGGACAGGGAGATGGCTACACCTTC	CASSLRGQGDGYTF
TRBV3-1	NA	TRBJ1-1	NA	TGTGCCAGCAGCCAAGACAGGGGCGGTTCTAACACTGAAGCTTCCTTT	CASSQDRGGSNTEASF
TRBV18	NA	TRBJ2-7	NA	TGTGCCAAACGAGGCGGCTACGAGCAGTACTTC	CAKRGGYEQYF
TRBV20-1	NA	TRBJ2-7	many	TGCAGTGCTCCTGGAGACGCGGGATCATACTACGAGCAGTACTTC	CSAPGDAGSYYEQYF
TRBV4-3	TRBD1	TRBJ1-5	many	TGCGCCAGCAGCCAAGATAGACAGGGTCATCAGCCCCAGCATTTT	CASSQDRQGHQPQHF
TRBV5-1	TRBD1	TRBJ1-2	many	TGCGCCAGCAGCCTCGGACAGGGGATTGGCTACACCTTC	CASSLGQGIGYTF
TRBV4-1	TRBD2	TRBJ2-3	many	TGCGCCAGCAGCCAGGCCTTTCCGGGACTACCCACAGATACGCAGTATTTT	CASSQAFPGLPTDTQYF
TRBV19	TRBD1	TRBJ2-1	many	TGTGCCAGTAGTAACCGGGACAGGGCCTACAATGAGCAGTTCTTC	CASSNRDRAYNEQFF
TRBV2	NA	TRBJ1-1	many	TGTGCCAGCAGCCCTCTCCCGAACACTGAAGCTTTCTTT	CASSPLPNTEAFF
TRBV19	NA	TRBJ2-7	many	TGTGCCAGTAGTATCCTTTGGGGGAACGGGGCCGAGCAGTACTTC	CASSILWGNGAEQYF
TRBV5-1	NA	TRBJ2-1	many	TGCGCCAGCAGCTTGATGTCTCCGGCAGAGGGTAGTGAGCAGTTCTTC	CASSLMSPAEGSEQFF
TRBV20-1	TRBD2	TRBJ2-2	NA	TGCAGTGCTAGAGGGCGGGCTGAACTAGCGGGACACAACACCGGGGAGCTGTTTTTT	CSARGRAELAGHNTGELFF
TRBV7-2	NA	TRBJ2-3	NA	TGTGCCAGCAGCTCAGGGGACGTCACATATACGCAGTATTTT	CASSSGDVTYTQYF
TRBV29-1	TRBD1	TRBJ2-7	few	TGCAGCGTTGGAGGTCGGGGACAGTGTGCATCCTACGAGCAGTACTTC	CSVGGRGQCASYEQYF
TRBV7-3	NA	TRBJ2-1	NA	TGTGCCAGCAGCCCGCGGCAGGCCGGGTACAATGAGCAGTTCTTC	CASSPRQAGYNEQFF
TRBV29-1	NA	TRBJ2-4	many	TGCAGCGTTGGTGGCGGGATCGGGGACATTCAGTACTTC	CSVGGGIGDIQYF
TRBV30	NA	TRBJ2-2	NA	TGTGCCTGGAGTGTTACCCAGGGTCACACCGGGGAGCTGTTTTTT	CAWSVTQGHTGELFF
TRBV12-3/TRBV12-4	NA	TRBJ2-5	many	NA	CASSSSSSSETQYF
TRBV3-1	NA	TRBJ2-1	many	TGTGCCAGCAGCCACGCTCTGGGAAGGGGCGGATACAATGAGCAGTTCTTC	CASSHALGRGGYNEQFF
TRBV10-3	TRBD1	TRBJ2-7	many	TGTGCCATCGAAAACAGGGGGCCTACCTACGAGCAGTACTTC	CAIENRGPTYEQYF